Below, 23 T cell receptor beta chains from the same sample are listed, as sequenced in a study of cytomegalovirus exposure and HLA in healthy donors. The PCR had 60 Vbeta and 13 Jbeta primers. The data were produced by immunoSEQ multiplex PCR, yet TCRdb's version contains in-frame clones alone and is incomplete. In the table there are 95,000 to 150,000 clones, 50% to 75% of which are singletons. Sequencing used PBMCs. The receptors shown here come from a woman aged 35 to 49 in good health and CMV-seropositive.

This chain connects TRBV7-9 to TRBJ2-5, with D unclear. CDR1 SEHNR and CDR2 FQNEAQ come from the germline V gene (reference sequence). V lost 5 bases and J 2 bases, leaving 12 bases between the germline ends. The CDR3 runs 14 residues. CDR3 sequence reads: CASSDRGFQETQYF. The DNA of the CDR3 is TGTGCCAGCAGCGATCGAGGCTTTCAAGAGACCCAGTACTTC.

This sequence joins TRBV30 and TRBJ2-7; D not certain. The germline CDR1 and CDR2 sequences are GTSNPN and SVGIG (reference sequence). The CDR3 is 13 amino acids. The ends were cut back, 0 bases at V and 6 bases at J, with 12 bases in the middle. The CDR3: CAWSVPGVPEQYF. CDR3 DNA sequence: TGTGCCTGGAGTGTACCCGGAGTCCCCGAGCAGTACTTC.

As DNA, the CDR3 is TGTGCCAGCAGCCCAGGGATGCGTCAGCCCCAGCATTTT. Its translation is CASSPGMRQPQHF. The V gene is TRBV7-6, the J gene TRBJ1-5; D is possibly TRBD1 (5 bases). Trimming left V 5 bases short and J 6 bases short, with 11 bases between. This CDR3 has 13 amino acids. Germline V gene data show CDR1 as SGHVS and CDR2 as FNYEAQ.

J is TRBJ1-1 and V is TRBV9; unclear D gene. V was cut by 0 bases and J by 2 bases, with 8 bases left in between. This CDR3 contains 14 residues. Germline CDR1 SGDLS, CDR2 YYNGEE. CDR3 sequence: CASSVGPGNTEAFF. The DNA for the CDR3 is TGTGCCAGCAGCGTAGGCCCGGGAAACACTGAAGCTTTCTTT.

This chain links TRBV10-2 with TRBJ2-7; TRBD1 matches 9 bases. The CDR3 totals 14 residues. The V segment lost 6 bases and the J segment 3 bases; nucleotides outside the gene matches: 6. The germline gives CDR1 WSHSY, CDR2 SAAADI. The CDR3 region has the DNA TGCGCCAGCAGAATGACAGGGGGGGACTACGAGCAGTACTTC. As protein: CASRMTGGDYEQYF.

This clone was counted between two and nine times. The V call is TRBV10-2, the J call TRBJ1-5; D remains unclear. V lost 4 bases to trimming and J lost 1 base, with 5 bases between them. CDR1 is WSHSY, CDR2 SAAADI, per germline. The CDR3 is made up of 13 amino acids. In DNA, the CDR3 is TGCGCCAGCAGTGTACTCAGCAATCAGCCCCAGCATTTT. Protein product: CASSVLSNQPQHF.

This clone was seen a few times. V gene TRBV6-6 combines with J gene TRBJ2-7; 8 bases map to TRBD1. Germline lookup yields CDR1 MNHNY and CDR2 SVGAGI (reference sequence). V trimming: 6 bases; J trimming: 3 bases; junction bases outside the gene matches: 4. The CDR3 spans 13 residues. The DNA of the CDR3 is TGTGCCAGCAGGGACAGGGAGAACTACGAGCAGTACTTC. It yields the protein CASRDRENYEQYF.

J is TRBJ2-7 and V is TRBV6-6; possible D gene TRBD2, 5 bases. The CDR3 covers 15 residues. Trimming left V 2 bases short and J 2 bases short, with 13 bases between. Germline loops: CDR1 MNHNY, CDR2 SVGAGI (reference sequence). CDR3 in DNA: TGTGCCAGCAGTTACCTAGCCCCCAACGCCTACGAGCAGTACTTC. It translates to CASSYLAPNAYEQYF.

V is TRBV4-1 and J is TRBJ2-5; 13 bases align to TRBD2. V shed 0 bases, J shed 2 bases, and the junction held 6 bases outside the gene matches. There are 18 residues in the CDR3. Germline V gene lookup returns CDR1 MGHRA and CDR2 YSYEKL. As DNA, the CDR3 is TGCGCCAGCAGCCAAGATGGGACTAGCGGGGCCCGACAAGAGACCCAGTACTTC. Translated, it gives CASSQDGTSGARQETQYF.

For this clone: One end of the junction varies from germline; a read error may be responsible. This sequence joins TRBV27 and TRBJ2-1; TRBD1 matches 7 bases. CDR3 length: 14 residues. Germline V gene data show CDR1 as MNHEY and CDR2 as SMNVEV (reference sequence). The CDR3, as DNA: TGTGCCAGCAGTTTACAGGGGGATATCGATGAGCAGCTCTTC. This translates into CASSLQGDIDEQLF.

This clone was counted once. The CDR3 bases are TGTGCCAGCTCACCGGGGACTGAATATAACTATGGCTACACCTTC. This translates into CASSPGTEYNYGYTF. J is TRBJ1-2 and V is TRBV18; D may be TRBD1 (5 bases). CDR3 length: 15 amino acids. Germline V gives CDR1 KGHSH, CDR2 LQKENI. V lost 3 bases, J lost 1 base, and 12 bases lay in between.

This chain links TRBV29-1 with TRBJ2-5; the D gene is possibly TRBD1 (6 bases). V dropped 3 bases and J dropped 3 bases, with 8 bases sitting between them. Germline CDR1 and CDR2: SQVTM and ANQGSEA. The CDR3 runs 12 residues. CDR3 sequence (DNA): TGCAGCGTTGAGAGACAGGAAGAGACCCAGTACTTC. Encoded protein: CSVERQEETQYF.

The V and J genes are TRBV19 and TRBJ2-7, with unresolved D. The CDR3 spans 16 residues. The V end was cut by 4 bases, the J end by 0 bases, with 16 bases between. Germline V gives CDR1 LNHDA, CDR2 SQIVND (reference sequence). The CDR3 DNA reads as TGTGCCAGTAGTAAAACCCGGCAGGTGAGCTCCTACGAGCAGTACTTC. Translating it yields CASSKTRQVSSYEQYF.

This rearrangement joins TRBV2 to TRBJ2-3, with D perhaps matching TRBD2 (5 bases). CDR3 length equals 13 residues. In germline, CDR1 is SNHLY, CDR2 FYNNEI. The V end was cut by 4 bases, the J end by 5 bases, with 10 bases between. The CDR3 bases are TGTGCCAGCAGTGGTCTAGCAGGAGATACGCAGTATTTT. Translation gives CASSGLAGDTQYF.

This clone was observed a few times. The V and J genes are TRBV6-6 and TRBJ2-7; 8 bases fit TRBD1. V shed 7 bases, J shed 4 bases, and the junction held 9 bases outside the gene matches. The CDR3 contains 14 residues. Germline assignment: CDR1 MNHNY and CDR2 SVGAGI (reference sequence). The CDR3 DNA sequence: TGTGCCAGCACCTCGCCACAGGGGGGATACGAGCAGTACTTC. Protein product: CASTSPQGGYEQYF.

V gene TRBV6-1 combines with J gene TRBJ2-5, with D perhaps matching TRBD2 (5 bases). From germline, CDR1 is MNHNS and CDR2 SASEGT. Trimming removed 2 bases at V and 2 bases at J, with 9 bases between. CDR3 length: 14 residues. The chain's CDR3 is CASSEYGVQETQYF. In DNA, the CDR3 is TGTGCCAGCAGTGAATACGGGGTTCAAGAGACCCAGTACTTC.

This chain uses TRBV13 with TRBJ1-3; 8 bases line up with TRBD1. The junction had 4 bases not matched to a gene; V was cut back by 4 bases and J by 8 bases. Germline V gene data show CDR1 as PRHDT and CDR2 as FYEKMQ (reference sequence). The CDR3 sequence is 13 residues long. The CDR3 DNA reads TGTGCCAGCAGCTCCAGGGGGCCTGACACCATATATTTT. It yields the protein CASSSRGPDTIYF.

This chain uses TRBV5-1 with TRBJ1-1; no clear D. The CDR3 runs to 14 residues. CDR1 and CDR2 (germline): SGHRS, YFSETQ. Trimming removed 1 base at V and 0 bases at J, with 7 bases between. The CDR3 region is CASSLRGMNTEAFF. Written as DNA, the CDR3 is TGCGCCAGCAGCTTGCGAGGAATGAACACTGAAGCTTTCTTT.

The chain carries TRBV19 and TRBJ1-3; the match to TRBD1 covers 7 bases. CDR1 is LNHDA, CDR2 SQIVND, per germline (reference sequence). The CDR3 contains 15 residues. V dropped 9 bases and J dropped 2; count of bases not matched to a gene: 10. Here the CDR3 reads CASRIDRDAGNTIYF. The CDR3 DNA sequence: TGTGCCAGCCGGATAGACAGGGACGCTGGAAACACCATATATTTT.

V gene TRBV4-2 combines with J gene TRBJ1-6, with 8 positions matching TRBD1. The CDR3 spans 15 residues. Germline CDR1 LGHNA, CDR2 YNFKEQ. V was clipped by 3 bases and J by 10 bases; unmatched bases: 8. CDR3 sequence: CASSQDREADSPLHF. The DNA for the CDR3 is TGTGCCAGCAGCCAGGACAGGGAGGCAGACTCACCCCTCCACTTT.

The rearrangement joins TRBV18 to TRBJ1-1; 7 nucleotides match TRBD1. V lost 0 bases and J lost 4; bases outside the gene matches: 2. Germline V CDR1 and CDR2: KGHSH, LQKENI. This CDR3 is 14 amino acids long. The CDR3 DNA sequence: TGTGCCAGCTCACCACCGACAGGGACCACTGAAGCTTTCTTT. Encoded protein: CASSPPTGTTEAFF.

This rearrangement joins TRBV6-1 to TRBJ2-3, with 10 bases fitting TRBD2. The germline gives CDR1 MNHNS, CDR2 SASEGT. After removal of 4 bases from V and 1 base from J, the junction contained 5 bases not matched to a gene. The length of the CDR3 is 16 residues. The CDR3 DNA reads TGTGCCAGCAGTGCCACGCTAGCGGGGGGCACAGATACGCAGTATTTT. This translates into CASSATLAGGTDTQYF.

The chain links TRBV7-9 to TRBJ2-5; 8 bases match TRBD2. Germline V CDR1 and CDR2: SEHNR, FQNEAQ (reference sequence). The CDR3 runs 13 residues. V lost 5 bases and J lost 7; bases outside the gene matches: 6. The CDR3 spells CASSRAGEGTQYF. In nucleotides, the CDR3 is TGTGCCAGCAGCCGAGCGGGGGAGGGGACCCAGTACTTC.